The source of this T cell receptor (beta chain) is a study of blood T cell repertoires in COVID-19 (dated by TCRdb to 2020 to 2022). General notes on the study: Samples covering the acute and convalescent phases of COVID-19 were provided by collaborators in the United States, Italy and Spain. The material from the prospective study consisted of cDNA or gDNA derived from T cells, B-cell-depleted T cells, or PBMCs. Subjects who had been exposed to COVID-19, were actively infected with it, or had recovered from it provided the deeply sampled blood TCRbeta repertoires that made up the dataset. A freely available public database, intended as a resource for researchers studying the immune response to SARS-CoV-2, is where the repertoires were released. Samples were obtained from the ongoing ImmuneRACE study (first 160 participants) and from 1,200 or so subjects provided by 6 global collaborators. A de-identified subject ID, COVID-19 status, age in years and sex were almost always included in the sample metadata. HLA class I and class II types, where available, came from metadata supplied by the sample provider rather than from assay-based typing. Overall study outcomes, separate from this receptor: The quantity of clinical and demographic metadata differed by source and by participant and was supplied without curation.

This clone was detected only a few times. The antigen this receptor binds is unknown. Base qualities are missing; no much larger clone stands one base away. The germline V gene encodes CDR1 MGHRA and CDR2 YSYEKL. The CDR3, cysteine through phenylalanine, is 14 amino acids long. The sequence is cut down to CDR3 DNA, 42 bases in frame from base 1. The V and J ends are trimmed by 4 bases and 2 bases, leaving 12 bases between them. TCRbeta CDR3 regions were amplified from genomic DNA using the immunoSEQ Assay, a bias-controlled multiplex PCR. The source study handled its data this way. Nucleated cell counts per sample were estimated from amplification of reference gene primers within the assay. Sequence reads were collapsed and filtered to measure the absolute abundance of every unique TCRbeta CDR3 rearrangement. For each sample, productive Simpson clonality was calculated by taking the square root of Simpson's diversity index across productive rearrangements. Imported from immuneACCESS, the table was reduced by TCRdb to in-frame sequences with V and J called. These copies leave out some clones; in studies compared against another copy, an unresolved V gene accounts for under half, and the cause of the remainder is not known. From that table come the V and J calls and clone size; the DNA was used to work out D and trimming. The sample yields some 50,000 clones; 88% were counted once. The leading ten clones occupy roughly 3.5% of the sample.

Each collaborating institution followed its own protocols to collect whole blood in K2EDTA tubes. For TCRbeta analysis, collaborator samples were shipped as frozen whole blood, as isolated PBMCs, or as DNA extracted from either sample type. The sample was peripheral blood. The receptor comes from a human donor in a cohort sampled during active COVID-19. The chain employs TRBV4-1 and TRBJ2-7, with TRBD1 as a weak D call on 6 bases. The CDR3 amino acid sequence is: CASSPRTDPYEQYF. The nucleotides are TGCGCCAGCAGCCCGCGGACAGACCCCTACGAGCAGTACTTC.